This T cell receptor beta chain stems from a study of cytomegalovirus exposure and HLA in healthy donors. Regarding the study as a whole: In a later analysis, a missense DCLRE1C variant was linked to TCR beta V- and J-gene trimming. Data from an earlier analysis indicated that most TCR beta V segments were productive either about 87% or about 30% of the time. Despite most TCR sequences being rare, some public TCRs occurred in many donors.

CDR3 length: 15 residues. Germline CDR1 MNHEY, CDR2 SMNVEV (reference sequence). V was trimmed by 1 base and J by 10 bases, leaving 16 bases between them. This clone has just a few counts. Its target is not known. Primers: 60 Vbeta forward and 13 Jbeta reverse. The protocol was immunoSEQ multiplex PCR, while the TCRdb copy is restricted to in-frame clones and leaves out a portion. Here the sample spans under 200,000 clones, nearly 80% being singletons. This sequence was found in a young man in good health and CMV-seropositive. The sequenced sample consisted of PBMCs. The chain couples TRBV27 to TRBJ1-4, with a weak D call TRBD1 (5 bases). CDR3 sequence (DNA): TGTGCCAGCAGTTTATACCAGGGTGGGATGGGAAAACTGTTTTTT. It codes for CASSLYQGGMGKLFF.